Below, one T cell receptor beta chain is given with its context. Its antigen is still unknown. The data originate from a study of vaccination effects on CD4 cells after COVID-19. The wider study: Participants were vaccinated with two doses of either the BNT162b2 or mRNA-1273 vaccine.

The assay was immunoSEQ multiplex PCR, and TCRdb's table has in-frame clones only and misses some. Of about 73,000 clones listed, roughly 79% are singletons. Ahead of sequencing, the ViraFEST assay grew antigen-specific CD4+ T cells using viral peptide pools. Upon completion of about ten days in culture, CD4+ T cells were isolated. Nobody among the vaccine recipients had prior SARS-CoV-2 infection (nucleocapsid antibodies were negative). Germline loops: CDR1 SGDLS, CDR2 YYNGEE. The CDR3 consists of 15 residues. V shed 4 bases, J shed 4 bases, and the junction held 3 bases outside the gene matches. The material was CD4+ T cells from PBMCs cultured with HCoV-NL63 spike peptides, obtained before COVID-19 vaccination. The TCR was taken from a human donor who received a COVID-19 vaccine. The rearrangement uses TRBV9 and TRBJ2-3; 13 nucleotides line up with TRBD2. DNA of the CDR3: TGTGCCAGCAGCCGACTAGCGGGGGGAGCAGATACGCAGTATTTT. This translates into CASSRLAGGADTQYF.